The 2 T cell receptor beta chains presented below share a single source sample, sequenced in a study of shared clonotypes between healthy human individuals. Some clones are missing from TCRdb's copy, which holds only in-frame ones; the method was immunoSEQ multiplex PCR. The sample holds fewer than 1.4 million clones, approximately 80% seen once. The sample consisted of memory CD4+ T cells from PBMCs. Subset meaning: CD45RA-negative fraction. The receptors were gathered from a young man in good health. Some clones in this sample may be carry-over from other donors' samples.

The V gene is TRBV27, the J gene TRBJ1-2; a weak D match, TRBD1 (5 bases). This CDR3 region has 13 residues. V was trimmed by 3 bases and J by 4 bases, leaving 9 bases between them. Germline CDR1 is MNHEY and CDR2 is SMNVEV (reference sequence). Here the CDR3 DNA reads TGTGCCAGCAGTTTTCAGGGAACCTATGGCTACACCTTC. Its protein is CASSFQGTYGYTF.

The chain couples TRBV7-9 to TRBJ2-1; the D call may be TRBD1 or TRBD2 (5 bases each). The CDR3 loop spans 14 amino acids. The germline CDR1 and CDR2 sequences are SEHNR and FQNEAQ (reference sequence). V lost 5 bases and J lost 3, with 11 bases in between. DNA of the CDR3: TGTGCCAGCAGCCCCGGGACGGACTACAATGAGCAGTTCTTC. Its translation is CASSPGTDYNEQFF.